This T cell receptor (beta chain) originates from a study of cytomegalovirus exposure and HLA in healthy donors. Study findings and constraints: According to the study, around 180 TCR beta chains were cytomegalovirus-associated. Data from an earlier analysis indicated that most TCR beta V segments were productive either about 90% or about 30% of the time.

Donors likely had unrecorded immune exposures despite being nominally healthy when sampled. 60 Vbeta and 13 Jbeta primers were used in PCR. The table came from immunoSEQ multiplex PCR; TCRdb's copy has only in-frame clones and leaves some out. Here the sample spans about 200,000 clones, 81% being singletons. Remarks on this clone: Its antigen is not identified.

J was trimmed by 0 bases and V by 5 bases; bases with no gene match: 7. CDR1 SQVTM and CDR2 ANQGSEA come from the germline V gene. The CDR3 has 16 amino acids. The sample was PBMCs. V is TRBV29-1 and J is TRBJ1-5, with TRBD1 matching over 10 bases. The source is a man aged 18 to 30 in good health and CMV-seronegative. The CDR3 protein is CSVMDRGSDSNQPQHF. The CDR3 DNA follows: TGCAGCGTTATGGACAGGGGGTCTGATAGCAATCAGCCCCAGCATTTT.